These 16 T cell receptor beta chains share one sample of origin, sequenced in a study of shared T cell receptors in the human thymus. Repertoires were generated with immunoSEQ multiplex PCR, while TCRdb's copy carries only in-frame clones and drops some. Seen here are hundreds of thousands of clones, approximately 87% observed once, and the top ten hold around 0.0099%. These data were also reused for a study on human thymus T cells.

The sequenced sample was thymocytes. All receptors come from a boy under two years old with a congenital heart defect.

This clone is a singleton in its sample. The V call is TRBV14, the J call TRBJ2-1, with D possibly TRBD2 on 6 matching bases. Germline loops: CDR1 SGHDN, CDR2 FVKESK. The CDR3 is made up of 17 amino acids. V was pared by 0 bases and J by 5 bases, with 17 bases between. In DNA form, the CDR3 reads TGTGCCAGCAGCCAAGATGCGGCGGGACCTCTGGACAATGAGCAGTTCTTC. Amino acid sequence: CASSQDAAGPLDNEQFF. The full variable domain, its missing parts supplied by reference TRBV14 and TRBJ2-1, is EAGVTQFPSHSVIEKGQTVTLRCDPISGHDNLYWYRRVMGKEIKFLLHFVKESKQDESGMPNNRFLAERTGGTYSTLKVQPAELEDSGVYFCASSQDAAGPLDNEQFFGPGTRLTVL.

CDR3 bases: TGTGCCAGCTCTTATAGGGGGCGGGAGGGCCTGGATGAGCAGTTCTTC. This gives the protein CASSYRGREGLDEQFF. The J gene is TRBJ2-1, the V gene TRBV27, with 9 bases that match TRBD2. The CDR3 runs 16 residues. Germline-derived CDR1 and CDR2 are MNHEY and SMNVEV (reference sequence). The V segment lost 8 bases and the J segment 8 bases; nucleotides outside the gene matches: 16.

This chain links TRBV5-1 with TRBJ2-4; tentative D call: TRBD1 (5 bases). Trimming removed 0 bases from V and 8 bases from J, with 9 bases in between. Germline loops: CDR1 SGHRS, CDR2 YFSETQ. The CDR3 length is 13 residues. The CDR3 loop reads CASSLVQGDIQYF. The CDR3 DNA sequence: TGCGCCAGCAGCTTGGTCCAAGGGGACATTCAGTACTTC.

This sequence joins TRBV13 and TRBJ2-7, with D hard to call. Trimming pared 5 bases from V and 0 bases from J, leaving 5 bases between. Germline lookup yields CDR1 PRHDT and CDR2 FYEKMQ (reference sequence). This CDR3 region has 12 residues. Written as DNA, the CDR3 is TGTGCCAGCAGCGAGAGCTCCTACGAGCAGTACTTC. Protein product: CASSESSYEQYF.

The chain is built from TRBV14 and TRBJ2-1; tentative D call: TRBD2 (7 bases). CDR1 is SGHDN, CDR2 FVKESK, per germline. This CDR3 comprises 19 residues. Trimming stripped 0 bases from V and 7 bases from J, with 25 bases between. The CDR3 region is CASSQDYGSGGGSGNEQFF. The DNA for the CDR3 is TGTGCCAGCAGCCAAGATTATGGATCTGGGGGCGGGAGTGGGAATGAGCAGTTCTTC.

The chain carries TRBV27 and TRBJ2-3, with D tentatively TRBD1 (6 bases). The CDR3 totals 15 residues. V dropped 0 bases and J dropped 11 bases, with 18 bases sitting between them. Germline V gene sequence: CDR1 MNHEY, CDR2 SMNVEV (reference sequence). This CDR3 is CASSLSLTGTNKQYF. The CDR3, as DNA: TGTGCCAGCAGTTTATCCCTCACAGGGACCAACAAGCAGTATTTT.

The J gene is TRBJ2-7, the V gene TRBV6-1; TRBD1 matches at 7 bases. The germline CDR1 and CDR2 sequences are MNHNS and SASEGT. The V segment lost 5 bases and the J segment 4 bases; nucleotides outside the gene matches: 8. The CDR3 has 14 residues. CDR3 amino acids: CASSRDRERYEQYF. DNA of the CDR3: TGTGCCAGCAGTCGCGACAGGGAGAGATACGAGCAGTACTTC.

The genes are TRBV5-1 and TRBJ2-2; possibly TRBD1 for D (6 bases). The CDR3 covers 17 residues. From germline, CDR1 is SGHRS and CDR2 YFSETQ. Trimming took 4 bases from V and 4 from J, leaving 20 bases between them. CDR3 residues: CASSPEWTVRFTGELFF. For the CDR3, the DNA is TGCGCCAGCAGCCCAGAATGGACAGTAAGGTTCACCGGGGAGCTGTTTTTT.

This clone was seen only once. The CDR3 DNA reads TGTGCCAGCAGCCACCTCCTAGCGGGAGGCACAGATACGCAGTATTTT. Translation: CASSHLLAGGTDTQYF. The rearrangement links TRBV4-2 to TRBJ2-3, with TRBD2 matching over 10 bases. Germline CDR1 and CDR2: LGHNA and YNFKEQ. The V gene end was trimmed by 3 bases and the J gene end by 1 base; junction bases not matched to a gene: 4. The CDR3 covers 16 residues.

This chain joins TRBV10-3 and TRBJ2-5; 7 bases fit TRBD1. The CDR3 extends over 14 amino acids. V was pared by 4 bases and J by 7 bases, with 9 bases of the junction left unmatched. Germline V gives CDR1 ENHRY, CDR2 SYGVKD. In DNA form, the CDR3 reads TGTGCCATCAGTGGAAAGACAGGGAACGGGACCCAGTACTTC. It translates to CAISGKTGNGTQYF.

The V call is TRBV5-1, the J call TRBJ2-2, with no clear D. CDR1 is SGHRS and CDR2 is YFSETQ in the germline V gene. The CDR3 extends over 17 amino acids. The ends were cut back, 4 bases at V and 2 bases at J, with 18 bases in the middle. The CDR3 region is CASSPTVREPNTGELFF. For the CDR3, the DNA is TGCGCCAGCAGCCCTACCGTCCGAGAACCTAACACCGGGGAGCTGTTTTTT.

This clone is a singleton in its sample. The chain combines TRBV11-2 with TRBJ2-7; 10 bases line up with TRBD2. The CDR3 runs 19 residues. Germline V CDR1 and CDR2: SGHAT, FQNNGV. V lost 1 base, J lost 3 bases, and 15 bases stayed unmatched. CDR3: CASSLVKDPSGGPNYEQYF. The CDR3 DNA follows: TGTGCCAGCAGCTTAGTTAAGGACCCTAGCGGGGGTCCAAACTACGAGCAGTACTTC.

Details on this clone: At one boundary the junction diverges from the germline segment, which might be a read error. V is TRBV29-1 and J is TRBJ1-3; D ambiguous. The CDR3 loop spans 14 amino acids. Germline V gives CDR1 SQVTM, CDR2 ANQGSEA. The CDR3 region is CSAELLYSGNTIYF. DNA for the CDR3: TGCAGCGCTGAACTCCTTTACTCTGGAAACACCATATATTTT. Full variable domain (remainder filled in from reference TRBV29-1 and TRBJ1-3): SAVISQKPSRDICQRGTSLTIQCQVDSQVTMMFWYRQQPGQSLTLIATANQGSEATYESGFVIDKFPISRPNLTFSTLTVSNMSPEDSSIYLCSAELLYSGNTIYFGEGSWLTVV.

The chain carries TRBV29-1 and TRBJ1-2; no clear D. Trimming left V 4 bases short and J 6 bases short, with 9 bases between. Germline V gene sequence: CDR1 SQVTM, CDR2 ANQGSEA. This CDR3 comprises 11 residues. In nucleotides, the CDR3 is TGCAGCGTTGCTGCCCGGGATGGCTACACCTTC. This translates into CSVAARDGYTF.

This clone was seen more than once but under ten times. J is TRBJ2-1 and V is TRBV30; weak D call: TRBD2 (5 bases). The CDR3 is 13 residues long. Looked up from germline, CDR1 is GTSNPN and CDR2 is SVGIG (reference sequence). The V and J ends lost 2 bases and 6 bases respectively, with 11 bases between them. The CDR3 reads CAWSLRALNEQFF. For the CDR3, the DNA is TGTGCCTGGAGTTTGCGGGCCCTCAATGAGCAGTTCTTC.

This chain connects TRBV4-1 to TRBJ2-7, with TRBD1 matching over 10 bases. There are 17 residues in the CDR3. V trimming: 2 bases; J trimming: 1 base; junction bases outside the gene matches: 8. Germline V lookup: CDR1 MGHRA, CDR2 YSYEKL. CDR3 amino acids: CASSQNRDRGVSYEQYF. The CDR3 DNA reads TGCGCCAGCAGCCAAAACCGGGACAGGGGCGTTTCCTACGAGCAGTACTTC.